This TCR beta chain was observed in a study of beta chain features in type 1 diabetes. Broader study findings: The naive, central memory and Treg TCRB repertoires showed an apparent similarity that was greater among patients than among healthy donors. Over-representation of high TCR-expressing cells was a possible consequence of cDNA sequencing. The VDJ junctions of type 1 diabetes patients carried fewer insertions and more deletions.

CD4+ cells of the naive, central memory, regulatory and stem cell-like memory types were sorted via CD45RO/CCR7/CD25/CD127/CD95/CD27. This clone was counted between two and nine times. What it binds is unknown. Relative to the germline gene, one junction end is altered; a read error may explain this. The isolated RNA, all of it, was reverse transcribed, so expressed TCRB transcripts were what got sequenced. Only in-frame clones appear in the TCRdb table, and some are missing; sequencing was by immunoSEQ multiplex PCR. The data hold about half a million clones, with roughly 10% observed a single time. This CDR3 has 13 residues. The germline gives CDR1 SGHNT, CDR2 YYREEE (reference sequence).

Sample: naive CD4+ T cells from blood. The clonotype originates from a woman younger than 35 in good health. The J gene is TRBJ2-1, the V gene TRBV5-4; 9 bases are shared with TRBD2. The CDR3 sequence: CASSLARLAARIF. The CDR3 region has the DNA TGTGCCAGCAGCTTGGCCAGACTAGCGGCTAGGATCTTC.